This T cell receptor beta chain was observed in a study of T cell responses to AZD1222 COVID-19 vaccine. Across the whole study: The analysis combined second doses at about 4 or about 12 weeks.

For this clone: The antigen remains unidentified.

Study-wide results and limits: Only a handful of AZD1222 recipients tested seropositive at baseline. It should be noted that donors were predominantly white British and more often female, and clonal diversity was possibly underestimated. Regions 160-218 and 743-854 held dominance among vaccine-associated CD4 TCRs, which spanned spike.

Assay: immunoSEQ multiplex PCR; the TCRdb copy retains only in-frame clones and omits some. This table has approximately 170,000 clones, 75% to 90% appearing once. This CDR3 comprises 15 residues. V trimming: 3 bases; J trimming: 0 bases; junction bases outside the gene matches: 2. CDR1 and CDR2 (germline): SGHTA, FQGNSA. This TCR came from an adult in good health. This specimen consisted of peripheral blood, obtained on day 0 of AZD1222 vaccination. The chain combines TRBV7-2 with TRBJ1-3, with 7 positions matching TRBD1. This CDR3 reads CASSLTGYSGNTIYF. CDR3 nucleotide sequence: TGTGCCAGCAGCTTGACAGGGTACTCTGGAAACACCATATATTTT.